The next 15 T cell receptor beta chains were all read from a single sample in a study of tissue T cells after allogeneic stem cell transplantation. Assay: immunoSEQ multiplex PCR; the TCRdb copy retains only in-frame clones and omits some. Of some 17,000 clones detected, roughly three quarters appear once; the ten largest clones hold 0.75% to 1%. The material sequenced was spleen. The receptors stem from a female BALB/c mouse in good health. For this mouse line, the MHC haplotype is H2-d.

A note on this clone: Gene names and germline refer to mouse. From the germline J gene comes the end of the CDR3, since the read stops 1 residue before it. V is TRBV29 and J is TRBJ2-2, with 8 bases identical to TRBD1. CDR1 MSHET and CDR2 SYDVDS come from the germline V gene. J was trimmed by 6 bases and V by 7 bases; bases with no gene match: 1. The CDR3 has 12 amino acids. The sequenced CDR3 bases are TGTGCTAGCAAGGACAGGGCCGGGCAGCTCTAC. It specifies CASKDRAGQLY. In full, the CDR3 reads CASKDRAGQLYF.

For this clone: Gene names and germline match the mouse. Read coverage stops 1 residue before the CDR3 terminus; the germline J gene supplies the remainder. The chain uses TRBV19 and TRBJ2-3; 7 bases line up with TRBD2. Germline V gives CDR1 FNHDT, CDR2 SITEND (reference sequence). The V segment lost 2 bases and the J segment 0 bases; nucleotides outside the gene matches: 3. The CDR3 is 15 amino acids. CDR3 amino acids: CASSILGDSAETLYF. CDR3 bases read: TGTGCCAGCAGTATTCTGGGGGATAGTGCAGAAACGCTGTAT.

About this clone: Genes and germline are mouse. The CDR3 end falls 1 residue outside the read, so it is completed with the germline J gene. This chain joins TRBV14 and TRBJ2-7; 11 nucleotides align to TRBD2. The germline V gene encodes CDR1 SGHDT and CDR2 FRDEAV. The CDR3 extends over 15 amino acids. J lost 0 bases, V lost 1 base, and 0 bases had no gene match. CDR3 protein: CASSFGTGGSYEQYF. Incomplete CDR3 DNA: TGTGCCAGCAGTTTCGGGACTGGGGGCTCCTATGAACAGTAC. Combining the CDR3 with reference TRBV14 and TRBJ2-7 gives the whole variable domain EAGVTQSPRYAVLQEGQAVSFWCDPISGHDTLYWYQQPRDQGPQLLVYFRDEAVIDNSQLPSDRFSAVRPKGTNSTLKIQSAKQGDTATYLCASSFGTGGSYEQYFGPGTRLTVL.

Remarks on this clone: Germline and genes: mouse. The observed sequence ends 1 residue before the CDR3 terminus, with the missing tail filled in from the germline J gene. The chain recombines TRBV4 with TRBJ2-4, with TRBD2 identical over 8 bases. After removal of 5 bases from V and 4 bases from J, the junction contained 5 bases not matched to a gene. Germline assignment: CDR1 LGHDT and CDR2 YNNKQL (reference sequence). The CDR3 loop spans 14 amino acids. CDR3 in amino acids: CASSETGAKNTLYF. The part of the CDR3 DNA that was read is TGTGCCAGCAGCGAGACTGGGGCTAAAAACACCTTGTAC.

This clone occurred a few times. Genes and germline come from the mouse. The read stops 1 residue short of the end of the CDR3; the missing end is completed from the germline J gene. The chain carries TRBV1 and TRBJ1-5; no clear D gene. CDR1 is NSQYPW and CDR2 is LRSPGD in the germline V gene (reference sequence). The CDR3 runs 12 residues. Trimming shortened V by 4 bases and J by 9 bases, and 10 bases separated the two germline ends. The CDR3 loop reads CTCSGETRAPLF. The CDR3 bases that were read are TGCACCTGCAGTGGGGAGACAAGGGCTCCGCTT.

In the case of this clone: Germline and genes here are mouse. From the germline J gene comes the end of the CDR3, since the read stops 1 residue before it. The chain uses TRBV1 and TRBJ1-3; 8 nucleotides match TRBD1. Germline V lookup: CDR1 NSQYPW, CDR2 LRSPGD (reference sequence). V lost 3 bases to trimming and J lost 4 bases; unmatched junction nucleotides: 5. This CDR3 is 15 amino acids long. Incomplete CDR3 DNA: TGCACCTGCAGTGCCCGGGACAGGCGAGGAAATACGCTCTAT. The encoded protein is CTCSARDRRGNTLY. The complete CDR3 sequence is CTCSARDRRGNTLYF.

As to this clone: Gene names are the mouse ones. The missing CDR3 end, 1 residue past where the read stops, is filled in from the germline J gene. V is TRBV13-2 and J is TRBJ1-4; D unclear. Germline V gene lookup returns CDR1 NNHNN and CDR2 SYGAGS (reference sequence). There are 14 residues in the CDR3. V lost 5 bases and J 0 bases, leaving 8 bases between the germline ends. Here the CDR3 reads CASGTPISNERLFF. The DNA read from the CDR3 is TGTGCCAGCGGGACACCTATTTCCAACGAAAGATTATTT.

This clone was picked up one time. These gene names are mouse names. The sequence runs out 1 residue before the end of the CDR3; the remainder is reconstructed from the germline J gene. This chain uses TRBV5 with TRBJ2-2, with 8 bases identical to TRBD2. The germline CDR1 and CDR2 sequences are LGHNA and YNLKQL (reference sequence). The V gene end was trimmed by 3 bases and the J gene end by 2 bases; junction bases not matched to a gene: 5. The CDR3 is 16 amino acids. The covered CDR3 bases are TGTGCCAGCAGCCAGAAACTGGGGGACAACACCGGGCAGCTCTAC. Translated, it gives CASSQKLGDNTGQLY. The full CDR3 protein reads CASSQKLGDNTGQLYF.

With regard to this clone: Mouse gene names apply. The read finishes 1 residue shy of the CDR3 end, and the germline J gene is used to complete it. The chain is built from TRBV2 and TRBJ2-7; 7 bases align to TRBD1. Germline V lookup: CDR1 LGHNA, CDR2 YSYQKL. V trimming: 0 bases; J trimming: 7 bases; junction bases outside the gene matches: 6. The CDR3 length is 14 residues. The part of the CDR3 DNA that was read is TGTGCCAGCAGCCAAGACCCGACAGGGAGGGAACAGTAC. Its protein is CASSQDPTGREQY. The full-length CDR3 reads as CASSQDPTGREQYF.

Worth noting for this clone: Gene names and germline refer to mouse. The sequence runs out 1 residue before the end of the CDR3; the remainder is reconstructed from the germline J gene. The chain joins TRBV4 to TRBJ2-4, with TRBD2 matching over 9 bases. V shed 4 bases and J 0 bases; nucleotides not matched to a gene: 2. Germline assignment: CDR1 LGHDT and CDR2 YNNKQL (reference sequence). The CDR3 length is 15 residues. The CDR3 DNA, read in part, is TGTGCCAGCAGCTCACTGGGGGGTAGTCAAAACACCTTGTAC. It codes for CASSSLGGSQNTLY. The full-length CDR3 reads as CASSSLGGSQNTLYF.

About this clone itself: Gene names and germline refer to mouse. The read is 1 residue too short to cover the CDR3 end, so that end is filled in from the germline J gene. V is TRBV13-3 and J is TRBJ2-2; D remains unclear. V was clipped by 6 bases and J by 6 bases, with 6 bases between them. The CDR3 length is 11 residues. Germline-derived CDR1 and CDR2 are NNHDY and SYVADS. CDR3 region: CASKESGQLYF. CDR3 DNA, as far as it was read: TGTGCCAGCAAGGAGTCCGGGCAGCTCTAC.

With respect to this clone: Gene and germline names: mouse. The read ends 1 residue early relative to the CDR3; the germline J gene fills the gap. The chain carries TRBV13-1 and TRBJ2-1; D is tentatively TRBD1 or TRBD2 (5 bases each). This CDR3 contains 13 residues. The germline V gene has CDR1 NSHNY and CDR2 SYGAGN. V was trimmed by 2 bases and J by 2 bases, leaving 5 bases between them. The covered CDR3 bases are TGTGCCAGCAGTGAGGGGGACTATGCTGAGCAGTTC. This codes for CASSEGDYAEQF. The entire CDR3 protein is CASSEGDYAEQFF.

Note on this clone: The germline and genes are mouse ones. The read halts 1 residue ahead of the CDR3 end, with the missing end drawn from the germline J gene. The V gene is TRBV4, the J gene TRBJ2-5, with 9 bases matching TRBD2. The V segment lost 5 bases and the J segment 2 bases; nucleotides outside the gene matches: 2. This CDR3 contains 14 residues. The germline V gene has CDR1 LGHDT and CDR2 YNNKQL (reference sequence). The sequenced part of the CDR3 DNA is TGTGCCAGCAGCCTGGGGGGGGGCCAAGACACCCAGTAC. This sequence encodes CASSLGGGQDTQY. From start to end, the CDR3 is CASSLGGGQDTQYF.

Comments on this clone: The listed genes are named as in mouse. The part of the CDR3 DNA that was read is TGTGCCAGCAGCCCGGAGAACTATGCTGAGCAGTTC. It translates to CASSPENYAEQF. Given in full, the CDR3 is CASSPENYAEQFF. This rearrangement joins TRBV2 to TRBJ2-1; D is uncertain. The read finishes 1 residue shy of the CDR3 end, and the germline J gene is used to complete it. V was cut by 4 bases and J by 1 base, with 5 bases left in between. Germline V gene data show CDR1 as LGHNA and CDR2 as YSYQKL. This CDR3 spans 13 amino acids.

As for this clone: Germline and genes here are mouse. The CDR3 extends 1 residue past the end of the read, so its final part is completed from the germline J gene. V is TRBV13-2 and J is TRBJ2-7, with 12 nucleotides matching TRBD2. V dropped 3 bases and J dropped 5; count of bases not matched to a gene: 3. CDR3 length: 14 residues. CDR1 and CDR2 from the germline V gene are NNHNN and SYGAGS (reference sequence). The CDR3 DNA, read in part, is TGTGCCAGCGGTGGCCGGGACTGGGGGGATGAACAGTAC. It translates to CASGGRDWGDEQY. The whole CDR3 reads CASGGRDWGDEQYF.